One sample yielded the 18 T cell receptor beta chains listed below, sequenced in a study of blood T cell repertoires in COVID-19. TCRdb keeps only in-frame clones here, not all; method: immunoSEQ multiplex PCR. This sample has some 150,000 clones, with 70% to 90% found just once. Material for sequencing was peripheral blood. These receptors originate from a human donor in a cohort sampled during active COVID-19.

V and J are TRBV28 and TRBJ2-1; the match to TRBD1 covers 12 bases. This CDR3 spans 15 amino acids. V shed 7 bases, J shed 8 bases, and the junction held 9 bases outside the gene matches. CDR1 is MDHEN and CDR2 is SYDVKM in the germline V gene. The CDR3 DNA is TGTGCCAGCAAAGCTCTGGGACAGGGGGCCCATGAGCAGTTCTTC. It codes for CASKALGQGAHEQFF.

CDR3 amino acids: CASSLEPYSNQPQHF. CDR3 sequence (DNA): TGTGCCAGCAGTTTAGAGCCATATAGCAATCAGCCCCAGCATTTT. The chain carries TRBV27 and TRBJ1-5; no definite D call. Per germline, CDR1 MNHEY and CDR2 SMNVEV (reference sequence). The V gene lost 2 bases and the J gene lost 0 bases, with 8 bases spanning the gap. The CDR3 consists of 15 residues.

CDR3 coding DNA: TGCGCCAGCGTCATGACAGGGGTTGAAGAGACCCAGTACTTC. Translating gives CASVMTGVEETQYF. The chain carries TRBV10-1 and TRBJ2-5; 8 positions agree with TRBD1. The CDR3 consists of 14 residues. Germline V gene lookup returns CDR1 WNHNN and CDR2 SYGVQD (reference sequence). Trimming took 8 bases from V and 3 from J; bases not matched to a gene: 8.

The V gene is TRBV7-9, the J gene TRBJ2-1, with D perhaps matching TRBD1 (5 bases). The CDR3 is made up of 12 amino acids. Deletions cut 1 base from V and 15 bases from J, with 13 bases between. CDR1 is SEHNR and CDR2 is FQNEAQ in the germline V gene (reference sequence). The CDR3 nucleotides are TGTGCCAGCAGCTTAGTCGGCCAGGGCGGGTTCTTC. This gives the protein CASSLVGQGGFF.

This clone was counted between two and nine times. The chain combines TRBV3-1 (or the pseudogene TRBV3-2) with TRBJ1-3; D might be TRBD1 (5 bases). V was trimmed by 2 bases and J by 4 bases, leaving 9 bases between them. The CDR3 is 14 amino acids. CDR1 and CDR2 (germline): LGHDT, YNNKEL (reference sequence). The DNA of the CDR3 is TGTGCCAGCAGCCAACAGGGTTACGGAAACACCATATATTTT. It translates to CASSQQGYGNTIYF.

The rearrangement links TRBV2 to TRBJ2-1; D not certain. Germline CDR1 is SNHLY and CDR2 is FYNNEI. With 0 bases removed from V and 1 base from J, the gap between germline ends came to 7 bases. This CDR3 spans 15 amino acids. CDR3 protein: CASSEAPTSYNEQFF. For the CDR3, the DNA is TGTGCCAGCAGTGAAGCGCCGACTTCCTACAATGAGCAGTTCTTC. Full variable domain (remainder filled in from reference TRBV2 and TRBJ2-1): EPEVTQTPSHQVTQMGQEVILRCVPISNHLYFYWYRQILGQKVEFLVSFYNNEISEKSEIFDDQFSVERPDGSNFTLKIRSTKLEDSAMYFCASSEAPTSYNEQFFGPGTRLTVL.

The chain recombines TRBV28 with TRBJ2-7, with 9 bases identical to TRBD2. The V gene's germline CDR1 is MDHEN and CDR2 SYDVKM. The trim removed 8 bases at V and 1 base at J, leaving 12 bases unmatched. The CDR3 is 16 amino acids. DNA of the CDR3: TGTGCCAGCCTCCCGCCTGGCGGGGGGGCTTCCTACGAGCAGTACTTC. This gives the protein CASLPPGGGASYEQYF.

The chain combines TRBV5-6 with TRBJ2-2, with 10 bases that match TRBD1. Losses at the gene ends were 1 base for V and 7 bases for J; bases not matched to a gene: 10. The CDR3 contains 17 residues. Germline V CDR1 and CDR2: SGHDT, YYEEEE. The CDR3 coding sequence is TGTGCCAGCAGCTTGATTGAGGGGACAGGGGTGCGCGGGGAGCTGTTTTTT. It is translated as CASSLIEGTGVRGELFF.

The V gene is TRBV5-4, the J gene TRBJ2-5, with 9 bases matching TRBD1. The CDR3 has 14 residues. The V segment lost 4 bases and the J segment 4 bases; nucleotides outside the gene matches: 5. Germline assignment: CDR1 SGHNT and CDR2 YYREEE (reference sequence). CDR3 DNA sequence: TGTGCCAGCAGCCCCGGGACAGGGCTAGAGACCCAGTACTTC. The encoded protein is CASSPGTGLETQYF.

The chain recombines TRBV19 with TRBJ2-7, with 8 positions matching TRBD2. Germline V gene lookup returns CDR1 LNHDA and CDR2 SQIVND (reference sequence). The CDR3 covers 15 residues. V lost 9 bases to trimming and J lost 3 bases; unmatched junction nucleotides: 13. CDR3 region: CASQTIAGSRYEQYF. The CDR3, as DNA: TGTGCCAGCCAAACTATAGCGGGATCCCGCTACGAGCAGTACTTC.

This CDR3 reads CASSQGVSRLNTEAFF. CDR3 DNA: TGCGCCAGCAGCCAAGGGGTGTCCAGGTTGAACACTGAAGCTTTCTTT. The chain recombines TRBV4-1 with TRBJ1-1; D unclear. This CDR3 spans 16 amino acids. The germline V gene encodes CDR1 MGHRA and CDR2 YSYEKL. V was trimmed by 1 base and J by 0 bases, leaving 12 bases between them.

CDR3 coding DNA: TGTGCCAGCAGTTTTTCCGGGACAGGGTATGAAAAACTGTTTTTT. Translating gives CASSFSGTGYEKLFF. This sequence joins TRBV28 and TRBJ1-4, with 9 bases aligning to TRBD1. This CDR3 is built from 15 residues. Germline loops: CDR1 MDHEN, CDR2 SYDVKM. The V and J ends lost 3 bases and 6 bases, in that order; junction bases with no gene match: 5.

This clone was counted between two and nine times. The CDR3 sequence: CASKFGTEGQPQHF. Written as DNA, the CDR3 is TGTGCCAGCAAATTCGGGACAGAGGGACAGCCCCAGCATTTT. The gene calls are TRBV2 and TRBJ1-5; TRBD1 matches at 7 bases. V lost 7 bases and J lost 7; bases outside the gene matches: 10. CDR3 length: 14 amino acids. CDR1 SNHLY and CDR2 FYNNEI come from the germline V gene. Based on the CDR3 plus reference TRBV2 and TRBJ1-5, the full variable domain is EPEVTQTPSHQVTQMGQEVILRCVPISNHLYFYWYRQILGQKVEFLVSFYNNEISEKSEIFDDQFSVERPDGSNFTLKIRSTKLEDSAMYFCASKFGTEGQPQHFGDGTRLSIL.

V is TRBV2 and J is TRBJ2-1; 9 nucleotides line up with TRBD1. Germline values: CDR1 SNHLY, CDR2 FYNNEI. The V gene end was trimmed by 9 bases and the J gene end by 8 bases; junction bases not matched to a gene: 8. The CDR3 extends over 13 amino acids. The CDR3 sequence: CASYYRGLDEQFF. CDR3 nucleotide sequence: TGTGCCAGTTATTACAGGGGGCTGGATGAGCAGTTCTTC.

Notes on this clone: This specimen includes other DNA sequences encoding the same CDR3. The rearrangement joins TRBV27 to TRBJ2-7, with D perhaps matching TRBD2 (5 bases). The germline V gene has CDR1 MNHEY and CDR2 SMNVEV (reference sequence). The CDR3 is made up of 13 amino acids. V gave up 3 bases and J gave up 3 bases, with 9 bases separating them. The CDR3 DNA is TGTGCCAGCAGTTTTGCCGGAGGCTACGAGCAGTACTTC. Translating it yields CASSFAGGYEQYF.

This clone was counted a single time. The rearrangement uses TRBV10-2 and TRBJ1-5; 8 bases are a match to TRBD1. Germline V gene sequence: CDR1 WSHSY, CDR2 SAAADI. The CDR3 extends over 14 amino acids. Trimming removed 7 bases from V and 5 bases from J; junction bases left unmatched: 7. DNA for the CDR3: TGCGCCAGCACTCCGACAGGGGAAGATCAGCCCCAGCATTTT. This encodes CASTPTGEDQPQHF.

The chain couples TRBV4-1 to TRBJ2-1; tentative D call: TRBD1 (6 bases). With 4 bases removed from V and 10 bases from J, the gap between germline ends came to 17 bases. Germline V gives CDR1 MGHRA, CDR2 YSYEKL. This CDR3 contains 14 residues. The CDR3 loop is CASSPYYRVGEQFF. In DNA, the CDR3 is TGCGCCAGCAGCCCCTACTACAGGGTTGGGGAGCAGTTCTTC.

The rearrangement links TRBV28 to TRBJ1-5; maybe TRBD1 (6 bases). Germline V lookup: CDR1 MDHEN, CDR2 SYDVKM. The V end lost 5 bases, the J end lost 6 bases, and 23 bases lay between the germline ends. The CDR3 contains 17 residues. The CDR3 protein is CASSNTGLFTISQPQHF. In DNA, the CDR3 is TGTGCCAGCAGTAACACAGGGTTGTTTACCATCAGTCAGCCCCAGCATTTT.